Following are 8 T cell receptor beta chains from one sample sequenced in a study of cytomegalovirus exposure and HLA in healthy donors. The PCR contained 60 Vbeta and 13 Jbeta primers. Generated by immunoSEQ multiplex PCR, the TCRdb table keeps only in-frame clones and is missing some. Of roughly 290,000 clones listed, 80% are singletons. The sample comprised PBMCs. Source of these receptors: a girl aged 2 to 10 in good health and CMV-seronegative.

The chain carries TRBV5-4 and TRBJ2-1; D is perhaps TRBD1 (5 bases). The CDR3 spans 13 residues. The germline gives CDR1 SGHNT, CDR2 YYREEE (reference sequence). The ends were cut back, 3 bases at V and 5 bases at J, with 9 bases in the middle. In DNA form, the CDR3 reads TGTGCCAGCAGCTCGACAGTAAACAATGAGCAGTTCTTC. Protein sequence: CASSSTVNNEQFF.

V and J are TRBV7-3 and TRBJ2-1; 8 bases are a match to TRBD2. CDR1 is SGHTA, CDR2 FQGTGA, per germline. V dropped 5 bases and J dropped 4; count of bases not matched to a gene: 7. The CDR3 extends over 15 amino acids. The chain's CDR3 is CASSETSEPYNEQFF. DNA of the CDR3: TGTGCCAGCAGCGAGACTAGCGAACCTTACAATGAGCAGTTCTTC.

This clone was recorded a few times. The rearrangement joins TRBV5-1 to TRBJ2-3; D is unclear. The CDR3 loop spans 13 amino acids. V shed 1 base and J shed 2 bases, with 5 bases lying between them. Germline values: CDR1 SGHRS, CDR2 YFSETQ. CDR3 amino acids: CASSLTHTDTQYF. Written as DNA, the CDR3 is TGCGCCAGCAGCTTGACACACACAGATACGCAGTATTTT.

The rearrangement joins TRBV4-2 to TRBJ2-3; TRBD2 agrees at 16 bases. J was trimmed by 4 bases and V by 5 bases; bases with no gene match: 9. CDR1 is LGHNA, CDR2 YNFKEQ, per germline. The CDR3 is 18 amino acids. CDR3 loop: CASSEPGLAGGPADTQYF. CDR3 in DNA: TGTGCCAGCAGCGAACCGGGACTAGCGGGAGGGCCCGCAGATACGCAGTATTTT.

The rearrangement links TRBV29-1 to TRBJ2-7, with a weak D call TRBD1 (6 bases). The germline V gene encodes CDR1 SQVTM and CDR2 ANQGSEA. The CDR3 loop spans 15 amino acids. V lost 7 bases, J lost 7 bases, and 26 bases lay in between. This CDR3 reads CSAAASGTRGKEQYF. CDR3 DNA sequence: TGCAGCGCTGCGGCTTCCGGGACACGAGGGAAGGAGCAGTACTTC.

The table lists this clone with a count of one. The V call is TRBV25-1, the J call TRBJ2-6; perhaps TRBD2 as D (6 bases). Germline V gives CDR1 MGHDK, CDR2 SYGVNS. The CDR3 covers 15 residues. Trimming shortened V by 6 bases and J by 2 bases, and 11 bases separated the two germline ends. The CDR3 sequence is CASRPERAGANVLTF. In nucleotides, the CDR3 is TGTGCCAGCAGACCCGAGCGGGCTGGGGCCAACGTCCTGACTTTC. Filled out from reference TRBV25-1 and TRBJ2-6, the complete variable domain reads EADIYQTPRYLVIGTGKKITLECSQTMGHDKMYWYQQDPGMELHLIHYSYGVNSTEKGDLSSESTVSRIRTEHFPLTLESARPSHTSQYLCASRPERAGANVLTFGAGSRLTVL.

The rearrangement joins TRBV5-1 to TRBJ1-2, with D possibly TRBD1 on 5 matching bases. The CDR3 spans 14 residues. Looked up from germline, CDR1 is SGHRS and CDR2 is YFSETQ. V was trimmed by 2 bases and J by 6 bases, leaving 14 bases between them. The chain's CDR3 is CASSFDQGQNGYTF. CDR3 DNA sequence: TGCGCCAGCAGCTTCGACCAGGGTCAGAATGGCTACACCTTC.

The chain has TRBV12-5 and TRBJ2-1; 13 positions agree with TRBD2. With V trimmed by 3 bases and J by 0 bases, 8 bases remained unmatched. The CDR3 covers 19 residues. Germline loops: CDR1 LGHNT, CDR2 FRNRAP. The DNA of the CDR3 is TGTGCTAGTGGTTTAGAACTAGCGGGGGGGGCCCCCTCCTACAATGAGCAGTTCTTC. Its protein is CASGLELAGGAPSYNEQFF.